This TCR beta chain was identified during a study of blood T cell repertoires in COVID-19. Study-level background: Spain, Italy and the United States supplied samples that represented acute and convalescent COVID-19. From T cells, B-cell-depleted T cells, or PBMCs came the material, which was cDNA or gDNA.

Germline loops: CDR1 SGHRS, CDR2 YFSETQ. The length of the CDR3 is 14 residues. The ends lost 3 bases at V and 5 bases at J; junction bases unmatched: 4. This table comes from immunoSEQ multiplex PCR, and its TCRdb copy is limited to in-frame clones, with some not included. The sample lists around 46,000 clones; over 70% were seen once. The V gene is TRBV5-1, the J gene TRBJ1-5, with 8 bases that match TRBD1. The sequence was obtained from a man in his 70s with acute or convalescent COVID-19. The sequencing input was peripheral blood. The CDR3 DNA sequence: TGCGCCAGCAGCTCCGGACAGGGCGATCAGCCCCAGCATTTT. Protein sequence: CASSSGQGDQPQHF.